The 15 T cell receptor beta chains in this list originate from one sample, sequenced in a study of shared clonotypes between healthy human individuals. Produced via immunoSEQ multiplex PCR; TCRdb's table is partial and in-frame only. The sample yields approximately 700,000 clones, 73% seen once. Sequenced input: memory CD4+ T cells sorted from blood. The sample's subset: CD45RA-negative fraction. Every receptor here comes from a woman in her twenties or thirties in good health.

The genes are TRBV30 and TRBJ2-5; TRBD2 agrees at 14 bases. CDR1 and CDR2 from the germline V gene are GTSNPN and SVGIG (reference sequence). The trim removed 5 bases at V and 4 bases at J, leaving 6 bases unmatched. CDR3 length: 15 amino acids. The CDR3 region is CAWGIGLAGGETQYF. For the CDR3, the DNA is TGTGCCTGGGGAATCGGACTAGCGGGAGGAGAGACCCAGTACTTC.

The chain uses TRBV9 and TRBJ1-4; perhaps TRBD1 as D (5 bases). This CDR3 has 14 residues. V was clipped by 0 bases and J by 6 bases, with 9 bases between them. Per germline, CDR1 SGDLS and CDR2 YYNGEE. The CDR3 sequence is CASSVGGMDEKLFF. The CDR3 nucleotides read TGTGCCAGCAGCGTAGGGGGGATGGATGAAAAACTGTTTTTT.

Note on this clone: A read error may be the cause here, since a much bigger clone is one base away. The same CDR3 arises from other DNA sequences in this sample as well. This sequence joins TRBV7-2 and TRBJ1-5, with D tentatively TRBD1 (6 bases). There are 13 residues in the CDR3. V lost 5 bases and J lost 5, with 10 bases in between. CDR1 SGHTA and CDR2 FQGNSA come from the germline V gene. The CDR3 reads CASSRQADQPQHF. CDR3 nucleotide sequence: TGTGCCAGCAGCCGACAGGCGGATCAGCCCCAGCATTTT.

This clone was seen a single time. The gene calls are TRBV2 and TRBJ1-2; TRBD1 agrees at 11 bases. Germline assignment: CDR1 SNHLY and CDR2 FYNNEI. The CDR3 length is 15 residues. Trimming took 6 bases from V and 6 from J; bases not matched to a gene: 9. CDR3 nucleotide sequence: TGTGCCAGCAGGGGATCGGACAGGGGGCGCAATGGCTACACCTTC. This gives the protein CASRGSDRGRNGYTF.

In its sample, this clone was seen a few times. The chain has TRBV5-1 and TRBJ1-3; D not certain. CDR1 is SGHRS, CDR2 YFSETQ, per germline. Trimming removed 0 bases from V and 4 bases from J, with 8 bases in between. The CDR3 length is 14 residues. CDR3 nucleotide sequence: TGCGCCAGCAGCTTGGGGGGTAACGGAAACACCATATATTTT. Protein: CASSLGGNGNTIYF. The entire variable domain, with the rest obtained from reference TRBV5-1 and TRBJ1-3, is as follows: KAGVTQTPRYLIKTRGQQVTLSCSPISGHRSVSWYQQTPGQGLQFLFEYFSETQRNKGNFPGRFSGRQFSNSRSEMNVSTLELGDSALYLCASSLGGNGNTIYFGEGSWLTVV.

V usage is TRBV28 and J usage is TRBJ1-2, with D possibly matching TRBD1 (6 bases). The CDR3 spans 18 residues. With 4 bases removed from V and 3 bases from J, the gap between germline ends came to 24 bases. From germline, CDR1 is MDHEN and CDR2 SYDVKM. The CDR3 region has the DNA TGTGCCAGCAGTTCTACCCTTGGAGGGGGGAAATGGCACTATGGCTACACCTTC. Amino acids: CASSSTLGGGKWHYGYTF.

J is TRBJ1-1 and V is TRBV5-1; no clear D. The germline V gene has CDR1 SGHRS and CDR2 YFSETQ. The ends were cut back, 2 bases at V and 10 bases at J, with 12 bases in the middle. The CDR3 has 12 amino acids. CDR3 amino acids: CASSLDWVPAFF. The CDR3 DNA is TGCGCCAGCAGCTTAGATTGGGTTCCAGCTTTCTTT. Full variable domain (outside the CDR3, taken from reference TRBV5-1 and TRBJ1-1): KAGVTQTPRYLIKTRGQQVTLSCSPISGHRSVSWYQQTPGQGLQFLFEYFSETQRNKGNFPGRFSGRQFSNSRSEMNVSTLELGDSALYLCASSLDWVPAFFGQGTRLTVV.

The chain is built from TRBV19 and TRBJ1-2; 9 bases fit TRBD1. With 7 bases clipped from V and 3 bases from J, the junction kept 9 bases outside the gene matches. The CDR3 has 15 amino acids. The germline gives CDR1 LNHDA, CDR2 SQIVND (reference sequence). Written as DNA, the CDR3 is TGTGCCAGTAAGAGTCAGGGGACAGGGTACTATGGCTACACCTTC. It encodes CASKSQGTGYYGYTF.

There are a few counts of this clone. The chain links TRBV19 to TRBJ2-1; unclear D gene. V lost 2 bases and J lost 5, with 4 bases in between. The CDR3 has 12 residues. Germline CDR1 and CDR2: LNHDA and SQIVND (reference sequence). The CDR3 region is CASSINDNEQFF. CDR3 bases: TGTGCCAGTAGTATAAACGACAATGAGCAGTTCTTC.

The rearrangement uses TRBV19 and TRBJ2-5; D ambiguous. The CDR3 runs 13 residues. The V end lost 6 bases, the J end lost 2 bases, and 10 bases lay between the germline ends. Germline values: CDR1 LNHDA, CDR2 SQIVND (reference sequence). The CDR3 is CASSISEQETQYF. In DNA, the CDR3 is TGTGCCAGTAGCATCTCAGAACAAGAGACCCAGTACTTC. The variable domain in full, with the rest retrieved from reference TRBV19 and TRBJ2-5, is DGGITQSPKYLFRKEGQNVTLSCEQNLNHDAMYWYRQDPGQGLRLIYYSQIVNDFQKGDIAEGYSVSREKKESFPLTVTSAQKNPTAFYLCASSISEQETQYFGPGTRLLVL.

This clone appeared a few times. V gene TRBV11-1 combines with J gene TRBJ2-1, with D perhaps assigned TRBD1 or TRBD2 (5 bases each). This CDR3 region has 16 residues. In germline, CDR1 is SGHAT, CDR2 FQDESV (reference sequence). V lost 4 bases, J lost 4 bases, and 17 bases lay in between. The CDR3 is CASSSPLGELYNEQFF. In DNA, the CDR3 is TGTGCCAGCAGCTCACCCTTGGGGGAACTTTACAATGAGCAGTTCTTC.

This clone was detected only a few times. This chain joins TRBV5-1 and TRBJ2-7; D may be TRBD2 (6 bases). This CDR3 is built from 15 residues. The germline V gene has CDR1 SGHRS and CDR2 YFSETQ. Trimming took 0 bases from V and 4 from J, leaving 14 bases between them. The CDR3 DNA sequence: TGCGCCAGCAGCTTGGCCTCGGGAGAAGGGTACGAGCAGTACTTC. This translates into CASSLASGEGYEQYF.

V is TRBV28 and J is TRBJ2-1; D gene uncertain. CDR1 MDHEN and CDR2 SYDVKM come from the germline V gene. V was trimmed by 1 base and J by 3 bases, leaving 10 bases between them. The CDR3 runs to 15 residues. The CDR3 coding sequence is TGTGCCAGCAGTTTATCCCCCCCTCGCTACAATGAGCAGTTCTTC. Amino acid sequence: CASSLSPPRYNEQFF.

The chain is built from TRBV5-1 and TRBJ1-3; D ambiguous. V lost 4 bases and J lost 0, with 23 bases in between. Germline V gene lookup returns CDR1 SGHRS and CDR2 YFSETQ. The CDR3 totals 19 residues. Here the CDR3 reads CASSPVVSGRFVSGNTIYF. The CDR3 region has the DNA TGCGCCAGCAGCCCCGTAGTGTCCGGCAGGTTCGTCTCTGGAAACACCATATATTTT.

The CDR3 nucleotides are TGTGCCGCAAGGACAGGTCGGGTCTCCTATGGCTACACCTTC. As protein: CAARTGRVSYGYTF. V gene TRBV6-5 combines with J gene TRBJ1-2, with 7 bases lining up with TRBD1. The CDR3 spans 14 residues. Germline CDR1 is MNHEY and CDR2 is SVGAGI. V was clipped by 11 bases and J by 4 bases; unmatched bases: 13.